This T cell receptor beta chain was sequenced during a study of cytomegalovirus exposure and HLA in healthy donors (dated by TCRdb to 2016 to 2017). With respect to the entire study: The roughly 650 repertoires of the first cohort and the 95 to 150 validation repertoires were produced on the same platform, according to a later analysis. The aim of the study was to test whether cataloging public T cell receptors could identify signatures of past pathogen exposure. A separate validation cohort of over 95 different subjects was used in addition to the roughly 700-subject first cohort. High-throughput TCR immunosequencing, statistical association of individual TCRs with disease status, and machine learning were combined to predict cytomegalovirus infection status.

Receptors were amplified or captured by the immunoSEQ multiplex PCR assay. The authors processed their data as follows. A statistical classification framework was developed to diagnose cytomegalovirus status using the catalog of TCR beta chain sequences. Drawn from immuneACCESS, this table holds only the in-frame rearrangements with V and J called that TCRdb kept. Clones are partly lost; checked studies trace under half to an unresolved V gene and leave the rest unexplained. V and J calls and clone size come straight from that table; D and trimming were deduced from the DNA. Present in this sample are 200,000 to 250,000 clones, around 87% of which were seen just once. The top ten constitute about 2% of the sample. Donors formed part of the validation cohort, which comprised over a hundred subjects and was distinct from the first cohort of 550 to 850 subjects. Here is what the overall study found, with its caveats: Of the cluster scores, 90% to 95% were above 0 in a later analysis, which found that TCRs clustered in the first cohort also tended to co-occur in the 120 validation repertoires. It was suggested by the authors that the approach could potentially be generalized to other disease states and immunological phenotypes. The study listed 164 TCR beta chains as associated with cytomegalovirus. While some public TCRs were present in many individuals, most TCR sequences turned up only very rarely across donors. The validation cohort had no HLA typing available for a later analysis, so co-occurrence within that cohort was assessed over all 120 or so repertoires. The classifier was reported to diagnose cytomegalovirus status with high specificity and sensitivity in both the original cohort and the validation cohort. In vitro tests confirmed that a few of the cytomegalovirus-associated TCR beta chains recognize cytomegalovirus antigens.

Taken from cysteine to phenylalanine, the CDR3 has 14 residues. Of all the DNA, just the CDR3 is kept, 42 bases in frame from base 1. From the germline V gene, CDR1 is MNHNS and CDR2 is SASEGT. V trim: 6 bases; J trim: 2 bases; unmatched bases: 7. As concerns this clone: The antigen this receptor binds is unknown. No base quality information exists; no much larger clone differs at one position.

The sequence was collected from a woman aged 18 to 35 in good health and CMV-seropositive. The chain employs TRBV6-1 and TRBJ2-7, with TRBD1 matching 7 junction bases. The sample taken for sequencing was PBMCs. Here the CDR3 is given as CASRTLDRTYEQYF. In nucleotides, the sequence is TGTGCCAGCAGGACCCTGGACAGGACCTACGAGCAGTACTTC.